This T cell receptor beta chain stems from a study of T-cell memory formation after mild COVID-19. Study background: TCR clusters were mostly donor specific.

This clonotype was counted a few times. Antigen unknown. Findings of the study overall: Clones shrinking between day 15 and 85 showed a balanced CD4/CD8 split, and those that grew later tilted toward CD4+. Shrinking CD4+ clones resided mostly in CM and EM, and CD8+ ones in EMRA.

This CDR3 is 14 amino acids long. V shed 5 bases and J shed 6 bases, with 14 bases lying between them. The authors produced TCR alpha and TCR beta cDNA libraries with sample barcodes and UMIs by 5'RACE using constant-segment primers. Each CDR3 protein is one row after TCRdb ran MiXCR on the 5' RACE reads. The sample lists more than 300,000 distinct CDR3 sequences; 20% to 25% were seen once. The receptor was isolated from a man in his late teens or twenties who had mild COVID-19 (a few samples of this study predate the infection). Cell type and time point are not known. The chain has TRBV12-3 or TRBV12-4 and TRBJ1-5, with D tentatively TRBD1 (5 bases). Input material: PBMCs or a T cell subset sorted from them (not recorded which). The CDR3 loop reads CASSGSEGSQPQHF. In DNA, the CDR3 is TGTGCCAGCAGTGGGTCGGAGGGGTCTCAGCCCCAGCATTTT.